This T cell receptor beta chain emerged from a study of a mutant IDH1 vaccine in newly diagnosed glioma. Study context: Vaccine administration was initiated 4-6 weeks following radiotherapy alone, or with temozolomide cycles. Averaging about 37 years of age, treated patients were around 62% male and roughly 38% female. Therapy received beforehand was radiotherapy, temozolomide, or both, with most patients given both.

Generated by immunoSEQ multiplex PCR, the TCRdb table keeps only in-frame clones and is missing some. Counted here are tens of thousands of clones, roughly four fifths occurring once; the ten biggest clones make up over 4%. Comment on this clone: Its antigen remains unidentified.

Germline values: CDR1 ENHRY, CDR2 SYGVKD. The CDR3 has 13 amino acids. Trimming left V 3 bases short and J 10 bases short, with 10 bases between. Time point specified: week 35, safety follow-up. In the vaccine, a single dose held 300 ug of the mutant IDH1 20-mer peptide, along with topical imiquimod. Each of the donors came in with new WHO grade 3 or 4 astrocytomas that were IDH1-mutant and ATRX-lost. This clonotype was obtained from a man aged 45-65 years with glioma. The genes are TRBV10-3 and TRBJ1-6; D is unclear. The sequences come from PBMCs, collected from a glioma patient whose treatment included an IDH1 peptide vaccine. The CDR3 DNA follows: TGTGCCATCAGTGACGAGGGCCGATCACCCCTCCACTTT. This codes for CAISDEGRSPLHF.